The rows below give T cell receptor beta chains drawn from one sample of a study of Ad26.COV2.S vaccination and SARS-CoV-2 variants. TCRdb's copy holds only in-frame clones and misses some; the assay was immunoSEQ multiplex PCR. The sample carries some 640,000 clones, 89% recorded once. The sequenced sample was peripheral blood, obtained in a trial of Ad26.COV2.S vaccine versus placebo. These receptor sequences come from a person between 18 and 60 years old who received the Ad26.COV2.S COVID-19 vaccine or a placebo. CDR3s include the opening cysteine and the closing phenylalanine or tryptophan. Each record gives: clone size, J gene, V gene, D gene, CDR3 protein, CDR3 DNA. The D gene is left open where the match is weak. Expanded clones get a size class; other rows say once, few or many, or leave the size out.

abundance: NA; j_gene: TRBJ2-5; v_gene: TRBV20-1; d_gene: NA; CDR3aa: CSALVETQYF; CDR3nt: TGCAGTGCTCTAGTAGAGACCCAGTACTTC
abundance: NA; j_gene: TRBJ2-1; v_gene: TRBV6-2/TRBV6-3; d_gene: TRBD1; CDR3aa: CASSLITQGARNEQFF; CDR3nt: TGTGCCAGCAGCCTCATTACACAGGGGGCGCGCAATGAGCAGTTCTTC
abundance: NA; j_gene: TRBJ2-7; v_gene: TRBV11-2; d_gene: NA; CDR3aa: CASSLSSLPPYEQYF; CDR3nt: TGTGCCAGCAGCTTATCCAGTCTCCCTCCCTACGAGCAGTACTTC
abundance: NA; j_gene: TRBJ1-5; v_gene: TRBV7-9; d_gene: NA; CDR3aa: CASSQDSQPQHF; CDR3nt: TGTGCCAGCAGCCAGGACAGTCAGCCCCAGCATTTT
abundance: NA; j_gene: TRBJ1-1; v_gene: TRBV18; d_gene: TRBD1; CDR3aa: CASSPGTGRGTEAFF; CDR3nt: TGTGCCAGCTCACCCGGGACAGGGCGGGGCACTGAAGCTTTCTTT
abundance: NA; j_gene: TRBJ2-5; v_gene: TRBV12-5; d_gene: NA; CDR3aa: CASGSRVGGLKETQYF; CDR3nt: TGTGCTAGTGGGAGCCGGGTGGGCGGTCTGAAAGAGACCCAGTACTTC
abundance: NA; j_gene: TRBJ2-1; v_gene: TRBV13; d_gene: NA; CDR3aa: CASANPGGGNEQFF; CDR3nt: TGTGCCAGCGCCAACCCGGGTGGCGGGAATGAGCAGTTCTTC
abundance: NA; j_gene: TRBJ2-7; v_gene: TRBV7-8; d_gene: TRBD1; CDR3aa: CASSLAFTDRGQYF; CDR3nt: TGTGCCAGCAGCTTAGCGTTTACGGACAGGGGACAGTACTTC
abundance: NA; j_gene: TRBJ2-3; v_gene: TRBV6-2/TRBV6-3; d_gene: NA; CDR3aa: CASSYRRDTQYF; CDR3nt: TGTGCCAGCAGTTACCGGAGGGATACGCAGTATTTT
abundance: NA; j_gene: TRBJ1-2; v_gene: TRBV20-1; d_gene: NA; CDR3aa: CSGSPNYGYTF; CDR3nt: TGCAGTGGGTCTCCTAACTATGGCTACACCTTC
abundance: NA; j_gene: TRBJ2-3; v_gene: TRBV11-3; d_gene: TRBD2; CDR3aa: CASSLGGLLSTDTQYF; CDR3nt: TGTGCCAGCAGCTTAGGGGGACTACTTAGCACAGATACGCAGTATTTT
abundance: few; j_gene: TRBJ2-7; v_gene: TRBV7-9; d_gene: TRBD1; CDR3aa: CASSPFGDRDYEQYF; CDR3nt: TGTGCCAGCAGCCCATTCGGAGACAGGGATTACGAGCAGTACTTC
abundance: NA; j_gene: TRBJ2-1; v_gene: TRBV7-2; d_gene: TRBD2; CDR3aa: CASSTPGLGYNEQFF; CDR3nt: TGTGCCAGCAGCACCCCGGGACTAGGCTACAATGAGCAGTTCTTC
abundance: NA; j_gene: TRBJ2-1; v_gene: TRBV18; d_gene: TRBD2; CDR3aa: CASSPMTSGSLYNEQFF; CDR3nt: TGTGCCAGCTCACCTATGACTAGCGGGAGCCTATACAATGAGCAGTTCTTC
abundance: NA; j_gene: TRBJ1-4; v_gene: TRBV11-2; d_gene: NA; CDR3aa: CASSLTNEKLFF; CDR3nt: TGTGCCAGCAGCTTAACTAATGAAAAACTGTTTTTT
abundance: NA; j_gene: TRBJ2-1; v_gene: TRBV27; d_gene: NA; CDR3aa: CASSLDLTNEQFF; CDR3nt: TGTGCCAGCAGTTTAGACCTCACCAATGAGCAGTTCTTC
abundance: NA; j_gene: TRBJ2-6; v_gene: TRBV9; d_gene: NA; CDR3aa: CASSPRTDLSGANVLTF; CDR3nt: TGTGCCAGCAGCCCAAGGACAGACCTCTCTGGGGCCAACGTCCTGACTTTC
abundance: NA; j_gene: TRBJ2-7; v_gene: TRBV27; d_gene: NA; CDR3aa: CASSSVDRREQYF; CDR3nt: TGTGCCAGCAGTTCCGTGGACCGACGCGAGCAGTACTTC